This T cell receptor beta chain was sequenced for a study of T cell responses to AZD1222 COVID-19 vaccine. Measured with immunoSEQ multiplex PCR; TCRdb has only the in-frame clones, and not every one. Of around 100,000 clones detected, 84% appear once; the ten largest clones hold 9.4%. Sequencing was performed on peripheral blood, taken on day 0 of AZD1222 vaccination. This sequence originates from an adult in good health.

The CDR3 nucleotides read TGTGCCAGCAGTTTAGCGGGGGCAGGCACAGATACGCAGTATTTT. Residues: CASSLAGAGTDTQYF. V and J are TRBV28 and TRBJ2-3; TRBD2 might be the D (7 bases). Germline V gene lookup returns CDR1 MDHEN and CDR2 SYDVKM. The CDR3 contains 15 residues. V was shortened by 2 bases and J by 1 base, with 10 bases between the two germline ends. Supplemented by reference TRBV28 and TRBJ2-3, the full variable domain reads DVKVTQSSRYLVKRTGEKVFLECVQDMDHENMFWYRQDPGLGLRLIYFSYDVKMKEKGDIPEGYSVSREKKERFSLILESASTNQTSMYLCASSLAGAGTDTQYFGPGTRLTVL.